The rows below give T cell receptor beta chains drawn from one sample of a study of T cells in Graves' hyperthyroidism and ophthalmopathy. A single record per CDR3 protein comes from TCRdb applying MiXCR to the multiplex PCR reads. In the table there are approximately 410,000 distinct CDR3 sequences, roughly 14% of which are singletons. Sample: blood. These TCRs come from a man aged 18 to 29 with Graves' ophthalmopathy. Each CDR3 is given with its conserved first and last residue. The order of the fields is V gene, J gene, D gene, clone size, CDR3 protein, CDR3 DNA. D genes are given only for firm matches. Some rows mark clone size as missing; the rest say once, few, many or name a class of expanded clone.

TRBV20-1	TRBJ2-3	TRBD2	many	CSARDQRGADTQYF	TGCAGTGCTAGAGATCAGCGGGGGGCAGATACGCAGTATTTT
TRBV11-2	TRBJ2-5	TRBD2	many	CASSSGGGVETQYF	TGTGCCAGCAGCTCTGGGGGGGGGGTGGAGACCCAGTACTTC
TRBV5-6	TRBJ2-5	-	many	CASSSGAREGQETQYF	TGTGCCAGCAGCTCTGGGGCAAGAGAAGGGCAAGAGACCCAGTACTTC
TRBV12-3/TRBV12-4	TRBJ2-1	-	many	CASSNGQFNEQFF	TGTGCCAGCAGCAACGGACAATTCAATGAGCAGTTCTTC
TRBV6-1	TRBJ2-3	TRBD2	many	CASSGSGTAYGAQYF	TGTGCCAGCAGTGGGAGCGGGACCGCTTACGGAGCGCAGTATTTT
TRBV7-2	TRBJ2-5	TRBD2	-	CASSRLAGPQETQYF	TGTGCCAGCAGCCGGCTAGCGGGACCACAAGAGACCCAGTACTTC
TRBV20-1	TRBJ1-1	-	many	CSAMGDRSKGSTEAFF	TGCAGTGCTATGGGTGACAGGAGCAAGGGAAGCACTGAAGCTTTCTTT
TRBV5-4	TRBJ2-7	-	-	CASSFSAAYEQYF	TGTGCCAGCAGCTTTAGTGCCGCCTACGAGCAGTACTTC
TRBV5-1	TRBJ1-1	-	many	CASSQIRDTEAFF	TGCGCCAGCAGCCAAATCCGGGACACTGAAGCTTTCTTT
TRBV27	TRBJ2-1	-	many	CASSYRVGNEQFF	TGTGCCAGCAGTTACAGGGTTGGCAATGAGCAGTTCTTC
TRBV6-1	TRBJ2-7	-	-	CASSTISGIPYEQYF	TGTGCCAGCAGTACGATCTCAGGAATCCCCTACGAGCAGTACTTC
TRBV24-1	TRBJ2-3	TRBD2	-	CATSDLGLAGELNSAYPDTQYF	TGTGCCACCAGTGATTTGGGACTAGCGGGGGAACTTAACTCGGCTTATCCAGATACGCAGTATTTT
TRBV4-1	TRBJ2-1	-	few	CASSFLLENGEQFF	TGCGCCAGCAGCTTTTTGCTAGAAAATGGTGAGCAGTTCTTC
TRBV19	TRBJ2-3	TRBD2	few	CASSTSAGGTDTQYF	TGTGCCAGTAGTACCTCTGCGGGGGGCACAGATACGCAGTATTTT
TRBV4-1	TRBJ2-2	TRBD2	-	CASSPGAGGNTGELFF	TGCGCCAGCAGCCCAGGGGCGGGGGGAAACACCGGGGAGCTGTTTTTT
TRBV12-3/TRBV12-4	TRBJ1-2	-	many	CASSQDAGAGVTHGYTF	TGTGCCAGCAGCCAGGATGCGGGAGCAGGAGTTACCCATGGCTACACCTTC
TRBV12-3/TRBV12-4	TRBJ2-5	-	many	CASSPVRRGAETQYF	TGTGCCAGCAGTCCAGTCCGTCGCGGGGCGGAGACCCAGTACTTC
TRBV14	TRBJ2-7	TRBD2	few	CASSQGTSGSTTSYEQYF	TGTGCCAGCAGCCAAGGAACTAGCGGGTCCACGACCTCCTACGAGCAGTACTTC
TRBV7-6	TRBJ1-2	-	many	CASSQEGVHGYTF	TGTGCCAGCAGCCAAGAGGGAGTCCATGGCTACACCTTC
TRBV5-1	TRBJ2-3	-	many	CASSLGVSGTDTQYF	TGCGCCAGCAGCTTGGGGGTTAGCGGCACAGATACGCAGTATTTT
TRBV7-3	TRBJ2-1	-	many	CASSSIPGPYNEQFF	TGTGCCAGCAGCTCCATCCCAGGGCCGTACAATGAGCAGTTCTTC
TRBV7-9	TRBJ2-5	-	few	CASNHGGPGRETQYF	TGTGCCAGCAACCACGGGGGGCCCGGTCGAGAGACCCAGTACTTC
TRBV12-5	TRBJ2-7	TRBD2	few	CASGPTGGLLEQYF	TGTGCTAGTGGCCCTACGGGGGGGCTCCTCGAGCAGTACTTC
TRBV20-1	TRBJ2-2	-	many	CSARPGANTGELFF	TGCAGTGCTAGACCAGGAGCGAACACCGGGGAGCTGTTTTTT
TRBV6-1	TRBJ1-6	-	-	CASRWTAPNLDSPLHF	TGTGCCAGCAGGTGGACAGCTCCTAACTTGGACTCACCCCTCCACTTT
TRBV7-9	TRBJ1-1	-	many	CASSFLIEAFF	TGTGCCAGCAGCTTTCTGATTGAAGCTTTCTTT
TRBV11-2	TRBJ2-5	TRBD2	many	CASSVTSGQETQYF	TGTGCCAGCAGCGTGACTAGCGGACAAGAGACCCAGTACTTC
TRBV7-9	TRBJ1-1	-	many	CASSPDTSTEAFF	TGTGCCAGCAGCCCAGACACGAGCACTGAAGCTTTCTTT
TRBV20-1	TRBJ2-1	TRBD2	-	CSAPREGSYNEQFF	TGCAGTGCCCCGCGGGAGGGCTCCTACAATGAGCAGTTCTTC
TRBV7-8	TRBJ2-7	TRBD2	few	CASSLDWRLALYEQYF	TGTGCCAGCAGCTTAGACTGGAGACTAGCGCTGTACGAGCAGTACTTC
TRBV15	TRBJ1-6	TRBD1	few	CATSKQGSNSPLHF	TGTGCCACCAGCAAACAGGGGAGCAATTCACCCCTCCACTTT
TRBV3-1	TRBJ1-3	-	few	CASSGPGRSGNTIYF	TGTGCCAGCAGCGGTCCGGGTAGGTCTGGAAACACCATATATTTT
TRBV11-2	TRBJ2-5	-	-	CASSLFDQTQYF	TGTGCCAGCAGTTTATTCGATCAGACCCAGTACTTC
TRBV27	TRBJ1-4	TRBD1	-	CASSSDRSSTNEKLFF	TGTGCCAGCAGTTCGGACAGGAGCTCAACTAATGAAAAACTGTTTTTT
TRBV3-1	TRBJ1-2	-	-	CASSQVLDGGYTF	TGTGCCAGCAGCCAAGTACTAGATGGGGGCTACACCTTC
TRBV7-2	TRBJ2-3	TRBD2	-	CASSQVTGLVATDTQYF	TGCGCCAGCAGCCAAGTAACGGGACTAGTGGCAACAGATACGCAGTATTTT
TRBV7-8	TRBJ2-3	-	many	CASSSWGDPTDTQYF	TGTGCCAGCAGCTCCTGGGGGGACCCCACAGATACGCAGTATTTT
TRBV6-1	TRBJ1-2	-	many	CASRDMDNYGYTF	TGTGCCAGCCGGGACATGGACAACTATGGCTACACCTTC
TRBV6-1	TRBJ2-7	TRBD1	-	CASSLRDRGRQQYF	TGTGCCAGCAGTCTCCGGGACAGGGGGCGTCAGCAGTACTTC
TRBV15	TRBJ1-3	-	few	CATSRVLGSSGNTIYF	TGTGCCACCAGCAGAGTTCTAGGGAGTTCTGGAAACACCATATATTTT
TRBV13	TRBJ2-1	-	many	CASSLVTGRNEQFF	TGTGCCAGCAGCTTAGTCACAGGCCGCAATGAGCAGTTCTTC
TRBV28	TRBJ2-7	TRBD2	many	CASSLASGPGEQYF	TGTGCCAGCAGTTTAGCTAGCGGCCCAGGTGAGCAGTACTTC
TRBV29-1	TRBJ1-1	-	many	CSVGILNEAFF	TGCAGCGTTGGTATCCTCAATGAAGCTTTCTTT